This T cell receptor beta chain was retrieved from a study of T cell responses to AZD1222 COVID-19 vaccine. Libraries were prepared by immunoSEQ multiplex PCR; TCRdb keeps only in-frame clonotypes and omits some of them. The repertoire holds 160,000 or so clones, with approximately 91% as singletons. Overall study results and limits: Just a handful of AZD1222 recipients tested seropositive at baseline. Clonal diversity may have been underestimated, and the donors were mostly white British, with more females than males.

This clone was seen just once. Its cognate antigen is unknown. With 9 bases removed from V and 6 bases from J, the gap between germline ends came to 20 bases. This CDR3 comprises 14 residues. Germline V gene sequence: CDR1 MNHEY, CDR2 SVGAGI. The clonotype originates from an adult in good health. The genes are TRBV6-5 and TRBJ1-1, with a possible D match to TRBD1 (6 bases). Material: peripheral blood, obtained on day 0 of AZD1222 vaccination. CDR3 loop: CASTTGGGKAEAFF. The DNA of the CDR3 is TGTGCCAGTACTACCGGAGGGGGGAAGGCTGAAGCTTTCTTT.